The present T cell receptor (beta chain) was sequenced within a study of cytomegalovirus exposure and HLA in healthy donors. Study summary: The same platform was used for the 110 or so validation repertoires as for the approximately 720 first-cohort repertoires, as reported in a later analysis. General study results and limits: According to a later analysis, TCR clusters from the first cohort tended to co-occur in the 100 to 150 validation repertoires. The classifier, whose performance was assessed in both the original and validation cohorts, reportedly diagnosed cytomegalovirus status with high specificity and sensitivity. In vitro, three CMV-associated chains proved specific for CMV antigens.

On this clone itself: What it binds is unknown.

The germline V gene encodes CDR1 LGHNT and CDR2 FRNRAP. The CDR3 runs to 16 residues. The V gene lost 1 base and the J gene lost 4 bases, with 16 bases spanning the gap. Libraries were prepared by immunoSEQ multiplex PCR; TCRdb keeps only in-frame clonotypes and omits some of them. Of approximately 200,000 clones in the sample, 80% to 95% were seen once. The specimen was PBMCs. The genes are TRBV12-5 and TRBJ1-2; the D is unclear. This receptor was obtained from a woman aged 18 to 35 in good health and CMV-seronegative. CDR3 sequence: CASGLGSIAAFYGYTF. As DNA, the CDR3 is TGTGCTAGTGGTTTGGGGTCGATTGCGGCCTTCTATGGCTACACCTTC.